The 3 T cell receptor beta chains below all came from one sample that was sequenced in a study of cytomegalovirus exposure and HLA in healthy donors. Clones were sequenced by immunoSEQ multiplex PCR, and TCRdb holds only the in-frame ones, with some missing. The table records about 180,000 clones, around nine tenths of them present only once. The specimen was PBMCs. The receptors stem from a woman in her 30s in good health and CMV-seronegative.

This clone has a single count. The chain carries TRBV6-5 and TRBJ1-1, with TRBD1 as a possible D gene (6 bases). This CDR3 has 14 residues. CDR1 is MNHEY, CDR2 SVGAGI, per germline. The V end lost 5 bases, the J end lost 3 bases, and 13 bases lay between the germline ends. The CDR3 here is CASSTQGGYTEAFF. The CDR3 DNA follows: TGTGCCAGCAGTACACAGGGTGGCTACACTGAAGCTTTCTTT.

The V gene is TRBV5-1, the J gene TRBJ1-4, with D uncertain. CDR3 size: 14 residues. Trimming took off 0 bases at V and 4 bases at J, with 7 bases between the two ends. Per germline, CDR1 SGHRS and CDR2 YFSETQ. CDR3 sequence (DNA): TGCGCCAGCAGCTTGGCGGCGGGTAATGAAAAACTGTTTTTT. Amino acid sequence: CASSLAAGNEKLFF.

This chain links TRBV6-5 with TRBJ2-7; D ambiguous. V was shortened by 0 bases and J by 1 base, with 7 bases between the two germline ends. Germline V gives CDR1 MNHEY, CDR2 SVGAGI. The CDR3 covers 14 residues. The CDR3 sequence is CASSYSRVSYEQYF. DNA of the CDR3: TGTGCCAGCAGTTACTCTCGCGTATCCTACGAGCAGTACTTC.